This T cell receptor beta chain was obtained from a study of human T cells and chemical hapten exposure. Overall study: The study traced per-sample TCR yield variation mainly to small differences in pooled library volumes.

CDR3 length: 16 residues. CDR1 is MNHGY, CDR2 SAAAGT, per germline. The germline V and J ends were trimmed by 2 bases and 7 bases, with 17 bases remaining between them. The time point denotes: patch test 2, 6 weeks after DPC sensitization. Treatment described: therapeutic diphenylcyclopropenone sensitization with weekly scalp DPC. It was the library that attached unique molecular identifiers to individual cDNA molecules. Each CDR3 protein gets one entry after TCRdb re-called the RACE reads with MiXCR. The table shows tens of thousands of distinct CDR3 sequences, with approximately 9.9% occurring only once.

This sequence was found in a man aged 35 to 55 with alopecia areata. Some clones in this sample may be carry-over from other donors' samples. The V gene is TRBV6-8, the J gene TRBJ2-2; D remains unclear. Sequenced material: whole blood, taken in connection with sensitization to the hapten diphenylcyclopropenone (DPC). This CDR3 is CASSYGRAVLDGELFF. In DNA form, the CDR3 reads TGTGCCAGCAGTTACGGTAGGGCCGTTCTAGACGGGGAGCTGTTTTTT.